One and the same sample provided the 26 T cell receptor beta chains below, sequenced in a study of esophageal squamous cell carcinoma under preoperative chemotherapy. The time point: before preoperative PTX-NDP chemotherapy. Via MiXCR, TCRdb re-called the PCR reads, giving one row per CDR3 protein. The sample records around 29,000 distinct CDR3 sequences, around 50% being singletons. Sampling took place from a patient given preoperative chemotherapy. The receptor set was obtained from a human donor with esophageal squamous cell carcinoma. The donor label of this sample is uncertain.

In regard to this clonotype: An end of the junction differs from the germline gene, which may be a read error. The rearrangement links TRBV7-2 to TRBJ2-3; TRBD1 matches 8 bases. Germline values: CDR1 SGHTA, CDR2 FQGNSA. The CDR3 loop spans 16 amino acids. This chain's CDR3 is CPSSPQGVRATDTQYF. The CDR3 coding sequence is TGTCCGAGCAGCCCACAGGGGGTGAGAGCCACAGATACGCAGTATTTC.

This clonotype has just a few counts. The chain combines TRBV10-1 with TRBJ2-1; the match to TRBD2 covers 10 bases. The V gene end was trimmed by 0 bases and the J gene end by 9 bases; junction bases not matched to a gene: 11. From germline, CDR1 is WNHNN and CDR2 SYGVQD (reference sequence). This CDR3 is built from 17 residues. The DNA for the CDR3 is TGCGCCAGCAGTGAGTCGAAAAGCGGGAGGGCCGTCGCTGAGCAGTTCTTC. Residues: CASSESKSGRAVAEQFF.

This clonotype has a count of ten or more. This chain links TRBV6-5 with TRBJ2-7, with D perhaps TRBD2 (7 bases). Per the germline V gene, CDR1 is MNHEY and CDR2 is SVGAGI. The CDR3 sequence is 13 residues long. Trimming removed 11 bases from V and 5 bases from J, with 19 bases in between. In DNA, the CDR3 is TGTGCCTGTGGGGGGGCGCTCGTACACGAGCAGTACTTC. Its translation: CACGGALVHEQYF.

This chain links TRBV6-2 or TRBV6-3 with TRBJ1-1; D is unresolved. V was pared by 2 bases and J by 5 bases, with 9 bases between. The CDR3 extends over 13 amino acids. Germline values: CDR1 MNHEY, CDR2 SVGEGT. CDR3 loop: CASSYPARTEAFF. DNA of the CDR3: TGTGCCAGCAGTTACCCGGCAAGGACTGAAGCTTTCTTT.

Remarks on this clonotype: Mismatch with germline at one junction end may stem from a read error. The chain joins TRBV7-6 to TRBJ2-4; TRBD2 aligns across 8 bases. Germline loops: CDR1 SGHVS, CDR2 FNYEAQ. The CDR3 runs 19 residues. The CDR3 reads CASSLDPAIGGGDKDIQYF. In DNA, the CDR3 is TGTGCCAGCAGCTTGGATCCGGCCATCGGGGGGGGTGACAAAGACATTCAGTACTTC.

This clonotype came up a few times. CDR3 sequence reads: CASSHRDSTYNEQFF. As DNA, the CDR3 is TGTGCCAGCAGCCACCGGGACTCGACTTACAATGAGCAGTTCTTC. The chain recombines TRBV7-9 with TRBJ2-1; tentatively, D is TRBD2 (6 bases). Germline V gives CDR1 SEHNR, CDR2 FQNEAQ (reference sequence). The germline V and J ends were trimmed by 5 bases and 4 bases, with 15 bases remaining between them. CDR3 length: 15 amino acids.

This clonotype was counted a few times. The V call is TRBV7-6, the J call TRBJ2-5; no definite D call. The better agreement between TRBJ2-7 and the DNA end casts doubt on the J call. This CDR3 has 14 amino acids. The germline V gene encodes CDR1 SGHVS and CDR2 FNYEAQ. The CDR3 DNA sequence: TGTGCCAGCAGCTTAGTTCCACCCGAAGACGAGCAGTACTTC. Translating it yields CASSLVPPEDEQYF.

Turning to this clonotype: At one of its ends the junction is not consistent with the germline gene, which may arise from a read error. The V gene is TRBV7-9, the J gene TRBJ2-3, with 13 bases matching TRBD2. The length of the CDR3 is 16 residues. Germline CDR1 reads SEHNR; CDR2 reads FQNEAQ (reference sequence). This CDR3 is CASSAKLAGGAETQYF. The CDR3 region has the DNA TGTGCCAGCAGCGCGAAACTAGCGGGAGGGGCAGAGACGCAGTACTTT.

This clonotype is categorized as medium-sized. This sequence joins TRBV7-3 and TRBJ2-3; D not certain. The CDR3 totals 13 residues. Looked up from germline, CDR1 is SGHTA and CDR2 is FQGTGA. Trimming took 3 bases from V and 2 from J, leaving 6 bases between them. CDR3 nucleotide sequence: TGTGCCAGCAGCTTCGACAACACAGATACGCAGTATTTT. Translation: CASSFDNTDTQYF.

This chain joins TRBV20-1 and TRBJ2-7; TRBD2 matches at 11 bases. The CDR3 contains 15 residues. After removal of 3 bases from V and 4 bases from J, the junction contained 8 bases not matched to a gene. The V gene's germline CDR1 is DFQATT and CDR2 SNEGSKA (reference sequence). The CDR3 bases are TGCAGTGCTAGGGGGACTAGCGGCGCACTTTACGAGCAGTACTTC. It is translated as CSARGTSGALYEQYF.

CDR3 in amino acids: CASSYSIAGPSYEQYF. As DNA, the CDR3 is TGTGCCAGCAGTTACTCAATAGCGGGTCCCTCCTACGAGCAGTACTTC. The J gene is TRBJ2-5, the V gene TRBV6-5; TRBD2 matches at 7 bases. Gene TRBJ2-7 matches the end of the DNA better, so the J call may be wrong. This CDR3 is 16 amino acids long. From germline, CDR1 is MNHEY and CDR2 SVGAGI.

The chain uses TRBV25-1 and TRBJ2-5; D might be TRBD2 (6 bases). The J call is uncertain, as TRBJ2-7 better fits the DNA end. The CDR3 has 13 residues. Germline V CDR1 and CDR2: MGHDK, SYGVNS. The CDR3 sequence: CASSAKTSYEQYF. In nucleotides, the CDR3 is TGTGCCAGCAGTGCCAAGACTAGCTACGAGCAGTACTTC.

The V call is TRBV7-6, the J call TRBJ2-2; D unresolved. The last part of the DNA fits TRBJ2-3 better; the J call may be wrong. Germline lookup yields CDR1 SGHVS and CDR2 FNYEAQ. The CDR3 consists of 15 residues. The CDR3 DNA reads TGTGCCAGCAGCTTAGATTTAACGAACACCGAGGAGCAGTATTTT. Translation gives CASSLDLTNTEEQYF.

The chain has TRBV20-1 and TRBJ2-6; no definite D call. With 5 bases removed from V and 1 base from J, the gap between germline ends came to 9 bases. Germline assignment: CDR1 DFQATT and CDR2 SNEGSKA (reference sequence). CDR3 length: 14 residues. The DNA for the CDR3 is TGCAGTGCTCCGACTGAATCTGGGGCCAACGTCCTGACTTTC. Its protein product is CSAPTESGANVLTF.

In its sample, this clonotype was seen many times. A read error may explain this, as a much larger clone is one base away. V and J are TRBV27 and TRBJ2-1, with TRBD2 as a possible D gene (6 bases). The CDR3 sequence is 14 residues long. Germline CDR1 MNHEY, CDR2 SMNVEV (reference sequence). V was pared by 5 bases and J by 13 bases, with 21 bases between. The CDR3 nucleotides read TGTGCCAGCAGTCCAGATCGGGGGTGGGAGACCCAGTTCTTC. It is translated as CASSPDRGWETQFF.

The CDR3 DNA sequence: TGTGCCAGCAGTCCTGACGAGGCCTCTAGCACAGATACGCAGTATTTT. Protein: CASSPDEASSTDTQYF. V gene TRBV7-9 combines with J gene TRBJ2-3; D not certain. The CDR3 sequence is 16 residues long. CDR1 is SEHNR and CDR2 is FQNEAQ in the germline V gene (reference sequence). The V end lost 6 bases, the J end lost 0 bases, and 16 bases lay between the germline ends.

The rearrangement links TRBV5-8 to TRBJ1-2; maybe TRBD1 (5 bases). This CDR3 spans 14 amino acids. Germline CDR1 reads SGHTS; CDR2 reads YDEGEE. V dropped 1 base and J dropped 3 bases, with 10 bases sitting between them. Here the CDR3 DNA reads TGTGCCAGCAGCTTGCGGGGGTCGGACTATGGCTACACCTTC. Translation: CASSLRGSDYGYTF.

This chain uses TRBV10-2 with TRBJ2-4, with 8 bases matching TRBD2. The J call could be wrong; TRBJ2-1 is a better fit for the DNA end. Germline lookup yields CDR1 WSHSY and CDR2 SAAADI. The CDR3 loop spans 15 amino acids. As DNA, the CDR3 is TGCGCCACGGGTGGCCGGGGGGGAGCCAAAAAGACTCAGTTCTTC. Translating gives CATGGRGGAKKTQFF.

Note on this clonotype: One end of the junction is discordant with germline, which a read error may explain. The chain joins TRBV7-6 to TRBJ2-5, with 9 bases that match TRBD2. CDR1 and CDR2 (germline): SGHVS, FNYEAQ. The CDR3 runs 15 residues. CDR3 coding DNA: TGTGCCGGGGGGCGGGGGGGCCGTGACCCAGAGACGCAGTACTTC. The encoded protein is CAGGRGGRDPETQYF.

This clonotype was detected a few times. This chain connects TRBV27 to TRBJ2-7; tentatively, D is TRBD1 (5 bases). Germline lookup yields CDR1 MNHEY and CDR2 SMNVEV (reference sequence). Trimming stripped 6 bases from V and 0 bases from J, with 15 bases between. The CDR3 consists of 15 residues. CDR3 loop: CASSPTVRSSYEQYF. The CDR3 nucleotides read TGTGCCAGCAGCCCGACAGTCAGGAGCTCCTACGAGCAGTACTTC.

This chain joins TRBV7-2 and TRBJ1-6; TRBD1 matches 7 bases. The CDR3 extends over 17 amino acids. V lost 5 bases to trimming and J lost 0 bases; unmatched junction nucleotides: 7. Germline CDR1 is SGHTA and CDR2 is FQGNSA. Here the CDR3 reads CASSLGTERSYNSPLHF. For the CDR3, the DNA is TGTGCCAGCAGCCTAGGGACAGAACGCTCCTATAATTCACCCCTCCACTTT.

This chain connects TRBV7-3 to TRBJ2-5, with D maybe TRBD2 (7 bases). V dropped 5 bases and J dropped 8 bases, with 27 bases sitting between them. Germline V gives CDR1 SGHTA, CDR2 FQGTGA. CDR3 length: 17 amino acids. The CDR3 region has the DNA TGTGCCAGCAGCGTGAGGCCGGGGGGAGGGGACAAAAACACCCAGTACTTC. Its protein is CASSVRPGGGDKNTQYF.

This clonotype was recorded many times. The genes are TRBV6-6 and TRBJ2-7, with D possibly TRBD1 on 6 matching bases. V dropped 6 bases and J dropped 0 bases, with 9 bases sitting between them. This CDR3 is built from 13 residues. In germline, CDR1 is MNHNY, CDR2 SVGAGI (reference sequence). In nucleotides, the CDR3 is TGTGCCAGCAGCCGGGACACCTCCTACGAGCAGTACTTC. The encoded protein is CASSRDTSYEQYF.

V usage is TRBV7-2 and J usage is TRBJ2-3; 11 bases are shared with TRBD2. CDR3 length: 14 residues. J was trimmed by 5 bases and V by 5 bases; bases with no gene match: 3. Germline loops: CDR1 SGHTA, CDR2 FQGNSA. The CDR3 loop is CASSLGLAGDTQYF. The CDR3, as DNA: TGTGCCAGCAGCCTTGGACTAGCGGGAGATACGCAGTATTTT.

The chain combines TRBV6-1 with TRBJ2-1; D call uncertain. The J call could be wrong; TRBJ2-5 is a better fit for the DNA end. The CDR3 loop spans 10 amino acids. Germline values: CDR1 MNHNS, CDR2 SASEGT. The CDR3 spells CASGRVGQYF. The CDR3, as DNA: TGTGCCAGCGGTCGAGTTGGCCAGTACTTC.

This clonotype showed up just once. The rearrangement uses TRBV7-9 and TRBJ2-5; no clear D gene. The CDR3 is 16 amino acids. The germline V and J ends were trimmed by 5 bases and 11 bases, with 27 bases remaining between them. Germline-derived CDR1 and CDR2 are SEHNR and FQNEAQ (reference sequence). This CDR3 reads CASSRPRLWAKDTQYF. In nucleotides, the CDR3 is TGTGCCAGCAGCCGCCCGAGGCTGTGGGCCAAAGACACTCAGTACTTC.